The 18 T cell receptor beta chains presented below share a single source sample, sequenced in a study of OX40 agonist ivuxolimab in advanced cancers. The repertoire was sequenced with immunoSEQ multiplex PCR; TCRdb's copy has only in-frame clones and lacks some. The sample lists around 35,000 clones, over 75% occurring once. Here the sequenced sample was CD4+ or CD8+ T cells sorted from blood, taken in a trial of the OX40 agonist ivuxolimab. These TCRs come from an adult with an advanced solid tumor such as melanoma, head and neck, liver or kidney cancer.

CDR3 loop: CASSVETGVTEAFF. CDR3 nucleotide sequence: TGTGCCAGCAGCGTCGAAACAGGGGTCACTGAAGCTTTCTTT. This chain links TRBV4-2 with TRBJ1-1; 7 nucleotides match TRBD1. The length of the CDR3 is 14 residues. Germline trimming cut 5 bases from V and 4 bases from J; bases unmatched to any gene: 7. Looked up from germline, CDR1 is LGHNA and CDR2 is YNFKEQ.

This sequence joins TRBV6-6 and TRBJ2-1, with 11 bases that match TRBD1. The J segment lost 2 bases and the V segment lost 7 bases, leaving 4 bases of the junction unmatched. Germline V CDR1 and CDR2: MNHNY, SVGAGI (reference sequence). The CDR3 has 15 residues. This CDR3 is CASTGTGGPYNEQFF. CDR3 DNA: TGTGCCAGCACCGGGACAGGGGGTCCCTACAATGAGCAGTTCTTC.

The CDR3 sequence is CATSSERDEGEKLFF. CDR3 DNA sequence: TGTGCCACCAGCAGTGAAAGGGATGAGGGTGAAAAACTGTTTTTT. The V and J genes are TRBV15 and TRBJ1-4, with unresolved D. V lost 3 bases, J lost 7 bases, and 15 bases lay in between. The CDR3 consists of 15 residues. Germline CDR1 LNHNV, CDR2 YYDKDF (reference sequence).

The chain is built from TRBV7-9 and TRBJ1-1; D is uncertain. The ends were cut back, 5 bases at V and 7 bases at J, with 14 bases in the middle. The CDR3 is made up of 13 amino acids. Germline CDR1 reads SEHNR; CDR2 reads FQNEAQ (reference sequence). Here the CDR3 reads CASSLPENGEAFF. The CDR3 coding sequence is TGTGCCAGCAGCCTACCGGAAAACGGTGAAGCTTTCTTT.

The chain uses TRBV7-9 and TRBJ2-7, with D unclear. The CDR3 covers 15 residues. V lost 4 bases and J 0 bases, leaving 13 bases between the germline ends. CDR1 SEHNR and CDR2 FQNEAQ come from the germline V gene (reference sequence). The CDR3 reads CASSSRQDFSYEQYF. In nucleotides, the CDR3 is TGTGCCAGCAGCTCCCGACAAGACTTCTCCTACGAGCAGTACTTC.

The CDR3, as DNA: TGTGCCAGCAGCTCCTTTAGCAATCAGCCCCAGCATTTT. This encodes CASSSFSNQPQHF. The chain couples TRBV7-6 to TRBJ1-5, with D unresolved. This CDR3 contains 13 residues. Germline V lookup: CDR1 SGHVS, CDR2 FNYEAQ. Trimming pared 4 bases from V and 0 bases from J, leaving 4 bases between.

The chain joins TRBV5-4 to TRBJ2-2; TRBD2 is a possible D gene (5 bases). CDR1 SGHNT and CDR2 YYREEE come from the germline V gene (reference sequence). The CDR3 consists of 14 residues. The V and J ends lost 2 bases and 5 bases respectively, with 10 bases between them. CDR3: CASSLPGKTGELFF. CDR3 nucleotides: TGTGCCAGCAGCTTACCGGGGAAGACCGGGGAGCTGTTTTTT.

This clone has more than one count but fewer than ten. The chain couples TRBV4-1 to TRBJ1-2, with 8 bases matching TRBD1. This CDR3 spans 14 amino acids. Losses at the gene ends were 2 bases for V and 3 bases for J; bases not matched to a gene: 2. Germline loops: CDR1 MGHRA, CDR2 YSYEKL. The CDR3 nucleotides read TGCGCCAGCAGCCAACCGACAGGGGACTATGGCTACACCTTC. Translating gives CASSQPTGDYGYTF.

The chain carries TRBV2 and TRBJ2-1; possibly TRBD1 for D (7 bases). Trimming shortened V by 2 bases and J by 3 bases, and 14 bases separated the two germline ends. Germline CDR1 and CDR2: SNHLY and FYNNEI. This CDR3 contains 16 residues. DNA of the CDR3: TGTGCCAGCAGTGAATCGGGCGGGACAGTCTACAATGAGCAGTTCTTC. Translating it yields CASSESGGTVYNEQFF.

V and J are TRBV19 and TRBJ1-5; no reliable D call. Germline values: CDR1 LNHDA, CDR2 SQIVND (reference sequence). The CDR3 is made up of 14 amino acids. Deletions cut 2 bases from V and 5 bases from J, with 10 bases between. Here the CDR3 DNA reads TGTGCCAGTAGTATATGGGAGGGAGATCAGCCCCAGCATTTT. Protein sequence: CASSIWEGDQPQHF.

V usage is TRBV4-3 and J usage is TRBJ2-1, with unresolved D. Per germline, CDR1 LGHNA and CDR2 YSLEER. The CDR3 is 13 amino acids. Trimming pared 0 bases from V and 12 bases from J, leaving 12 bases between. DNA of the CDR3: TGCGCCAGCAGCCAAGATCGGAATCTAGTGCAGTTCTTC. It translates to CASSQDRNLVQFF.

This chain connects TRBV7-6 to TRBJ1-3; D remains unclear. Trimming took 5 bases from V and 0 from J, leaving 14 bases between them. Germline loops: CDR1 SGHVS, CDR2 FNYEAQ. The CDR3 sequence is 16 residues long. CDR3 loop: CASSHFDGDSGNTIYF. The DNA for the CDR3 is TGTGCCAGCAGCCATTTCGACGGGGACTCTGGAAACACCATATATTTT.

This clone was detected once. The chain recombines TRBV5-1 with TRBJ2-5; D unresolved. There are 15 residues in the CDR3. V was pared by 0 bases and J by 5 bases, with 14 bases between. Germline V gene data show CDR1 as SGHRS and CDR2 as YFSETQ. The CDR3 region has the DNA TGCGCCAGCAGCTTGGTTAAGGGATCGATCGAGACCCAGTACTTC. Translating it yields CASSLVKGSIETQYF.

This chain uses TRBV6-1 with TRBJ1-1, with D tentatively TRBD1 (6 bases). The CDR3 sequence is 13 residues long. V was trimmed by 3 bases and J by 3 bases, leaving 8 bases between them. The germline V gene encodes CDR1 MNHNS and CDR2 SASEGT. CDR3 in amino acids: CASSEGAYTEAFF. The CDR3 nucleotides are TGTGCCAGCAGTGAGGGGGCGTACACTGAAGCTTTCTTT.

The V and J genes are TRBV7-2 and TRBJ2-3; TRBD2 might be the D (6 bases). V lost 0 bases to trimming and J lost 7 bases, with 14 bases between them. The germline gives CDR1 SGHTA, CDR2 FQGNSA. CDR3 length: 15 residues. CDR3 protein: CASSLASGITYTQYF. The DNA of the CDR3 is TGTGCCAGCAGCTTAGCTAGCGGAATCACTTATACGCAGTATTTT.

V and J are TRBV10-1 and TRBJ2-2; 11 bases fit TRBD2. The V and J ends lost 8 bases and 5 bases, in that order; junction bases with no gene match: 4. Germline V lookup: CDR1 WNHNN, CDR2 SYGVQD (reference sequence). CDR3 length: 14 amino acids. This chain's CDR3 is CASSASGGTGELFF. As DNA, the CDR3 is TGCGCCAGCTCGGCTAGCGGGGGGACCGGGGAGCTGTTTTTT.

The chain combines TRBV4-1 with TRBJ1-1; D is uncertain. Germline CDR1 MGHRA, CDR2 YSYEKL. The CDR3 has 14 residues. Trimming left V 2 bases short and J 0 bases short, with 7 bases between. CDR3 nucleotide sequence: TGCGCCAGCAGCCAAACCGGGTTGAACACTGAAGCTTTCTTT. Translation gives CASSQTGLNTEAFF.

The chain has TRBV9 and TRBJ2-3; D is unclear. The V end was cut by 0 bases, the J end by 6 bases, with 5 bases between. This CDR3 is 12 amino acids long. Per germline, CDR1 SGDLS and CDR2 YYNGEE. CDR3 sequence: CASSVEVDTQYF. The CDR3 bases are TGTGCCAGCAGCGTAGAAGTGGATACGCAGTATTTT. Based on the CDR3 plus reference TRBV9 and TRBJ2-3, the full variable domain is DSGVTQTPKHLITATGQRVTLRCSPRSGDLSVYWYQQSLDQGLQFLIQYYNGEERAKGNILERFSAQQFPDLHSELNLSSLELGDSALYFCASSVEVDTQYFGPGTRLTVL.